This TCR beta chain was documented in a study of cytotoxic CD8 clonotypes in ibrutinib-treated CLL. Across the whole study: Response samples came after a median about 12 months of treatment, range 6 to 36. Average yields of approximately 230,000 productive templates and tens of thousands of productive rearrangements characterized the samples.

The TCR beta libraries used 2 to 2.5 micrograms of genomic DNA that came from cryopreserved PBMCs. The CDR3 runs 13 residues. Trimming left V 2 bases short and J 7 bases short, with 11 bases between. CDR1 KGHSH and CDR2 LQKENI come from the germline V gene. Whole-study results and caveats: The study found clonality rose at ibrutinib response, then fell toward baseline at progression.

Sequencing used immunoSEQ multiplex PCR; TCRdb keeps in-frame clones, though not all of them. The sample includes around 5,500 clones, 65% to 70% of them seen just once. On this clone: Its specificity is not known.

The specimen was PBMCs, collected before ibrutinib treatment. This receptor was identified in a human donor with chronic lymphocytic leukemia. The rearrangement joins TRBV18 to TRBJ2-5; a weak D match, TRBD1 (6 bases). In nucleotides, the CDR3 is TGTGCCAGCTCACCAGGGCAGGGGTCGACCCAGTACTTC. Residues: CASSPGQGSTQYF.